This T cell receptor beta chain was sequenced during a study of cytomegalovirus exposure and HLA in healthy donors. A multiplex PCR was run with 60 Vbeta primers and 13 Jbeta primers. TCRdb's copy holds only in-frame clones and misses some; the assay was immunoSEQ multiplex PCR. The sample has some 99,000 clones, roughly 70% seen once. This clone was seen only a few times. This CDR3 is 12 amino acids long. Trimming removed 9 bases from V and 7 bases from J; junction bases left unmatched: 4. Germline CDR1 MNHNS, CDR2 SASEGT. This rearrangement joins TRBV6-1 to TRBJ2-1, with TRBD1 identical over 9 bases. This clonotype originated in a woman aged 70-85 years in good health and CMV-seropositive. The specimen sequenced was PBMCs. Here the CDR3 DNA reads TGTGCCAGTAACAGGGGGCAAAATGAGCAGTTCTTC. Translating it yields CASNRGQNEQFF.